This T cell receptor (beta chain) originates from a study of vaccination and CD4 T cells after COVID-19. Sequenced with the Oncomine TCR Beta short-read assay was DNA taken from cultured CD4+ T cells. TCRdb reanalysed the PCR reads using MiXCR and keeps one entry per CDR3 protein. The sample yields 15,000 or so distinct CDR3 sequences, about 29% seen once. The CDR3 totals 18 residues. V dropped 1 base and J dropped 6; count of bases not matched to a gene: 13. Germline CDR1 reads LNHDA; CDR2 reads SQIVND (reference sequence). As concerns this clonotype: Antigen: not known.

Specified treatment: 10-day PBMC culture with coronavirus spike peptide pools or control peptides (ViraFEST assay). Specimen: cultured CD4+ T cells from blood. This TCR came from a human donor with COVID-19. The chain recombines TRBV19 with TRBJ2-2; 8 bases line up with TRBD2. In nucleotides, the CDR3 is TGTGCCAGTAGTATAGGTAGCGGGGCCTCTTTCGGGTCCGGGGAGCTGTTTTTT. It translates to CASSIGSGASFGSGELFF.